This TCR beta chain was captured by sequencing in a study of shared clonotypes between healthy human individuals. Concerning this clone: This sample also contains other DNA sequences that code for the same CDR3.

The germline V and J ends were trimmed by 0 bases and 4 bases, with 10 bases remaining between them. Germline CDR1 SGHRS, CDR2 YFSETQ. The CDR3 is 14 amino acids. CD4+ cell separation produced CD45RA+ naive and CD45RA-negative memory subsets. At deep level, the assay was performed. Every subset had its genomic DNA shared out evenly among several immunoSEQ plates. Each replicate PCR on the sorted subsets used approximately 200 ng DNA (roughly 27,000 T cell genomes). This table comes from immunoSEQ multiplex PCR, and its TCRdb copy is limited to in-frame clones, with some not included. The repertoire holds 2 million to 2.5 million clones, roughly 90% seen once, with approximately 0.41% in the top ten.

The sequenced sample consisted of naive CD4+ T cells from PBMCs. Sample subset: CD45RA+ positively selected. The TCR originated in a man aged 18 to 29 in good health. Some clones in this sample may be carry-over from other donors' samples. The chain couples TRBV5-1 to TRBJ1-1; D is unclear. The chain's CDR3 is CASSLAEGGTEAFF. CDR3 bases: TGCGCCAGCAGCTTGGCCGAGGGCGGCACTGAAGCTTTCTTT. The full variable domain, completed using reference TRBV5-1 and TRBJ1-1, is KAGVTQTPRYLIKTRGQQVTLSCSPISGHRSVSWYQQTPGQGLQFLFEYFSETQRNKGNFPGRFSGRQFSNSRSEMNVSTLELGDSALYLCASSLAEGGTEAFFGQGTRLTVV.